What follows describes a single T cell receptor (beta chain). Repertoires were generated with immunoSEQ multiplex PCR, while TCRdb's copy carries only in-frame clones and drops some. The sample lists fewer than 1 million clones, approximately 96% occurring once. The CDR3 runs 15 residues. Trimming cost V 7 bases and J 0 bases, with 16 bases left between them. Looked up from germline, CDR1 is SGHTA and CDR2 is FQGNSA. The data derive from a study of shared clonotypes between healthy human individuals. CD8 cells regarded as naive lacked CD45RO, were positively chosen for CCR7, and omitted terminally differentiated effector memory CD45RA+ cells.

This sequence was found in a man aged 25 to 40 in good health. Sequenced material: naive CD8+ T cells sorted from blood. The V call is TRBV7-2, the J call TRBJ2-7; D possibly matches TRBD1 or TRBD2 (5 bases each). For the CDR3, the DNA is TGTGCCAGCACCCCGGGACCGCTGAGCTCCTACGAGCAGTACTTC. Translating gives CASTPGPLSSYEQYF.